The clone carrying this T cell receptor beta chain showed up just a few times. Its specificity is unknown. The data are from a study of regulatory T cells in long-lasting Graves disease. Study-wide findings and caveats: TRBV28, TRBJ1-2 and TRBJ2-5 emerged as the favored segments in persistent disease. Those with persistent Graves' had less TCR diversity than newly diagnosed patients.

This sample's time point: persistent/refractory GD, antithyroid drugs over 5 years with positive TRAb. PBMC-extracted RNA yielded the TCR library. Patients all came to the study from an endocrinology department in Xi'an, China. The CDR3 covers 11 residues. CDR1 and CDR2 (germline): MNHNS, SASEGT. V was trimmed by 5 bases and J by 8 bases, leaving 6 bases between them. The TCR beta library used iRepertoire HTBI primers with Arm-PCR amplification of CDR3. From the multiplex PCR reads, TCRdb called clonotypes with MiXCR, one entry per CDR3 protein. The sample lists approximately 400,000 distinct CDR3 sequences, 23% occurring once.

This receptor was identified in a female donor with Graves disease. The sample consisted of peripheral blood mononuclear cells (PBMCs), taken when the disease was refractory, from a patient treated with antithyroid drugs. The chain links TRBV6-1 to TRBJ2-2; no definite D call. CDR3 coding DNA: TGTGCCAGCAGTACTATTGGGGAGCTGTTTTTT. Its protein is CASSTIGELFF.